These 18 T cell receptor beta chains came from one sample sequenced in a study of CD8+ T cells in alopecia areata (dated by TCRdb to about 2018). Preparation of the library involved the immunoSEQ multiplex PCR assay. To provide template for TCR sequencing, every sample had RNA extracted and reverse transcribed into cDNA. Held by TCRdb, this immuneACCESS table contains in-frame sequences only and omits some clones. Under half of the omission traces to an unresolved V gene where checked; the cause of the rest is unknown. This sample holds approximately 30,000 clones; roughly 50% were observed only once. The ten largest make up 30% to 50% of the sample. Sequences were obtained from NKG2D-high CD8+ T cells sorted from blood. The label giving this sample's cell subset or site can be read as: sorted CD8+ NKG2D-high blood T cells. These TCRs come from a human donor with alopecia areata.

This chain links TRBV5-1 with TRBJ2-4, with D perhaps assigned TRBD1 or TRBD2 (5 bases each). The CDR3 is 16 amino acids. The germline V gene has CDR1 SGHRS and CDR2 YFSETQ. V was pared by 4 bases and J by 3 bases, with 17 bases between. The CDR3 nucleotides are TGCGCCAGCAGCCTCGGAGGCAGGGTGGACAAAAACATTCAGTACTTC. This encodes CASSLGGRVDKNIQYF.

The chain links TRBV6-5 to TRBJ1-5; D call uncertain. Trimming took off 4 bases at V and 3 bases at J, with 13 bases between the two ends. There are 15 residues in the CDR3. Germline V gene lookup returns CDR1 MNHEY and CDR2 SVGAGI. Here the CDR3 reads CASSLHVGFNQPQHF. DNA for the CDR3: TGTGCCAGCAGTTTACATGTCGGGTTCAATCAGCCCCAGCATTTT.

The chain is built from TRBV27 and TRBJ2-3; no firm D call. Germline-derived CDR1 and CDR2 are MNHEY and SMNVEV (reference sequence). The CDR3 consists of 16 residues. V was cut by 6 bases and J by 0 bases, with 16 bases left in between. CDR3 coding DNA: TGTGCCAGCAGCTCCCCAATTTTGACTAGCACAGATACGCAGTATTTT. Translation gives CASSSPILTSTDTQYF.

This clone was seen a handful of times. The chain couples TRBV6-6 to TRBJ2-1; unclear D gene. V lost 5 bases, J lost 3 bases, and 17 bases lay in between. CDR1 and CDR2 from the germline V gene are MNHNY and SVGAGI (reference sequence). This CDR3 has 16 residues. The CDR3 is CASSLGKSILYNEQFF. The DNA for the CDR3 is TGTGCCAGCAGTCTTGGGAAGAGTATACTCTACAATGAGCAGTTCTTC.

This clone was recorded a few times. The V call is TRBV13, the J call TRBJ2-7; D possibly matches TRBD1 or TRBD2 (6 bases each). V lost 6 bases to trimming and J lost 6 bases, with 18 bases between them. The CDR3 length is 14 residues. Germline values: CDR1 PRHDT, CDR2 FYEKMQ (reference sequence). The CDR3 nucleotides read TGTGCCAGCAGTCCCAATTCGGGGGCTCCCGAGCAGTACTTC. This encodes CASSPNSGAPEQYF.

This clone was detected only a few times. The chain has TRBV13 and TRBJ1-5; D possibly corresponds to TRBD1 (5 bases). The V end was cut by 0 bases, the J end by 2 bases, with 8 bases between. The CDR3 covers 15 residues. Germline CDR1 reads PRHDT; CDR2 reads FYEKMQ (reference sequence). CDR3 bases: TGTGCCAGCAGCTTAGGTACAGGAGGCAATCAGCCCCAGCATTTT. This gives the protein CASSLGTGGNQPQHF.

This clone was seen a single time. The chain employs TRBV4-1 and TRBJ2-2, with 15 nucleotides matching TRBD2. This CDR3 is built from 17 residues. With V trimmed by 4 bases and J by 4 bases, 4 bases remained unmatched. CDR1 and CDR2 (germline): MGHRA, YSYEKL. CDR3 in DNA: TGCGCCAGCAGCCGAGGACTAGCGGGAGGGCGCACCGGGGAGCTGTTTTTT. Residues: CASSRGLAGGRTGELFF.

The chain combines TRBV7-8 with TRBJ1-1; no firm D call. The V gene lost 1 base and the J gene lost 0 bases, with 9 bases spanning the gap. From germline, CDR1 is SGHVS and CDR2 FQNEAQ. CDR3 length equals 15 residues. DNA for the CDR3: TGTGCCAGCAGCTTAGGTGAGGTTATGAACACTGAAGCTTTCTTT. Protein product: CASSLGEVMNTEAFF.

V and J are TRBV21-1 and TRBJ2-7. TRBV21-1 is a documented pseudogene. CDR3 length equals 14 residues. The CDR3 loop is CASRRGNIDYEQYF. The CDR3 nucleotides read TGTGCCAGCAGGCGTGGGAATATTGATTACGAGCAGTACTTC.

This clone has just a few counts. The J gene is TRBJ2-1, the V gene TRBV14; no definite D call. This CDR3 contains 13 residues. Trimming removed 2 bases at V and 3 bases at J, with 5 bases between. Germline values: CDR1 SGHDN, CDR2 FVKESK. CDR3 nucleotides: TGTGCCAGCAGCCAATTTGACTACAATGAGCAGTTCTTC. Its translation is CASSQFDYNEQFF.

This clone was observed a handful of times. The V and J genes are TRBV7-6 and TRBJ1-1; 8 bases agree with TRBD1. The V and J ends lost 2 bases and 3 bases, in that order; junction bases with no gene match: 8. Germline CDR1 SGHVS, CDR2 FNYEAQ. The CDR3 extends over 16 amino acids. CDR3 loop: CASSLSRTGQDTEAFF. The DNA of the CDR3 is TGTGCCAGCAGCTTATCCCGGACAGGGCAGGACACTGAAGCTTTCTTT.

This clone was recorded many times. The chain combines TRBV29-1 with TRBJ1-2, with D perhaps matching TRBD1 (5 bases). The V end lost 2 bases, the J end lost 2 bases, and 12 bases lay between the germline ends. The V gene's germline CDR1 is SQVTM and CDR2 ANQGSEA. The CDR3 consists of 14 residues. The CDR3 DNA sequence: TGCAGCGTTGAACCCACCCAGGGAAACTATGGCTACACCTTC. The encoded protein is CSVEPTQGNYGYTF.

This clone showed up just a few times. J is TRBJ2-1 and V is TRBV29-1; D ambiguous. CDR1 is SQVTM, CDR2 ANQGSEA, per germline. V was shortened by 3 bases and J by 4 bases, with 7 bases between the two germline ends. The CDR3 covers 12 residues. CDR3 DNA: TGCAGCGTTGAGTTCAGGTACAATGAGCAGTTCTTC. Its protein product is CSVEFRYNEQFF.

J is TRBJ2-3 and V is TRBV7-9; tentatively, D is TRBD2 (5 bases). Germline CDR1 and CDR2: SEHNR and FQNEAQ (reference sequence). V lost 11 bases and J 2 bases, leaving 14 bases between the germline ends. CDR3 length: 13 amino acids. The CDR3 nucleotides are TGTGCCCTAGGAGGAGAGTCCACAGATACGCAGTATTTT. It encodes CALGGESTDTQYF. The full variable domain, with the rest looked up from reference TRBV7-9 and TRBJ2-3, is DTGVSQNPRHKITKRGQNVTFRCDPISEHNRLYWYRQTLGQGPEFLTYFQNEAQLEKSRLLSDRFSAERPKGSFSTLEIQRTEQGDSAMYLCALGGESTDTQYFGPGTRLTVL.

The table lists this clone with a few counts. The V and J genes are TRBV5-1 and TRBJ2-3; D tentatively fits TRBD1 or TRBD2 (5 bases each). This CDR3 has 15 amino acids. Deletions cut 5 bases from V and 0 bases from J, with 13 bases between. Germline CDR1 reads SGHRS; CDR2 reads YFSETQ. The CDR3 spells CASRAGTTSTDTQYF. CDR3 coding DNA: TGCGCCAGCAGGGCCGGGACCACTAGCACAGATACGCAGTATTTT.

The chain joins TRBV9 to TRBJ2-2; D unclear. CDR1 SGDLS and CDR2 YYNGEE come from the germline V gene. V lost 6 bases and J 3 bases, leaving 9 bases between the germline ends. The CDR3 is made up of 13 amino acids. CDR3 region: CASNARYTGELFF. CDR3 in DNA: TGTGCCAGCAACGCCAGGTACACCGGGGAGCTGTTTTTT.

This clone was picked up a small number of times. The chain is built from TRBV29-1 and TRBJ1-3; D remains unclear. Germline-derived CDR1 and CDR2 are SQVTM and ANQGSEA. Deletions cut 4 bases from V and 14 bases from J, with 15 bases between. The CDR3 extends over 11 amino acids. Here the CDR3 reads CSVGGPVGLYF. In DNA form, the CDR3 reads TGCAGCGTTGGCGGGCCTGTTGGGCTATATTTT. Based on the CDR3 plus reference TRBV29-1 and TRBJ1-3, the full variable domain is SAVISQKPSRDICQRGTSLTIQCQVDSQVTMMFWYRQQPGQSLTLIATANQGSEATYESGFVIDKFPISRPNLTFSTLTVSNMSPEDSSIYLCSVGGPVGLYFGEGSWLTVV.

This clone has a handful of counts. This chain uses TRBV7-8 with TRBJ2-7; TRBD2 matches 9 bases. The CDR3 extends over 15 amino acids. Germline V CDR1 and CDR2: SGHVS, FQNEAQ. The V and J ends lost 0 bases and 7 bases, in that order; junction bases with no gene match: 7. The CDR3 region has the DNA TGTGCCAGCAGCTTAGCGCTGGGACTAGCAAAAGAGCAGTACTTC. Translating it yields CASSLALGLAKEQYF.